This T cell receptor (delta chain) appears in the sequencing data of a study of Vδ1+ human thymocytes. Whole-study results and caveats: Thymic TRG and TRD repertoires appeared highly polyclonal, with Gaussian CDR3 length distributions.

This clone came up a few times. Its specificity is unknown. Extracted RNA was reverse transcribed into cDNA. The CDR3 regions were amplified by multiplex PCR from V-gene primers to a constant-region primer. TCRdb reapplied CATT to the multiplex PCR reads. The sample has some 73,000 delta-chain clones; about 35% are singletons. Trimming took 2 bases from V and 4 from J; bases not matched to a gene: 19. CDR1 is TVYSNPD, CDR2 GDNSRS, per germline (reference sequence). The CDR3 runs 18 residues. Sequencing input: Vdelta1+ gamma-delta thymocytes from the thymus. Subset here: FACS-sorted CD3+ TCRalphabeta- TCRVdelta1+ TCRVdelta2- thymocytes. The chain couples TRDV3 to TRDJ1, with 10 bases that match TRDD3. The TCR originated in a boy under two years old who had congenital heart surgery. The CDR3 here is CAFGVPTLYWGIRDKLIF. The CDR3 DNA reads TGTGCCTTTGGGGTGCCTACCTTGTACTGGGGGATCCGCGATAAACTCATCTTT.